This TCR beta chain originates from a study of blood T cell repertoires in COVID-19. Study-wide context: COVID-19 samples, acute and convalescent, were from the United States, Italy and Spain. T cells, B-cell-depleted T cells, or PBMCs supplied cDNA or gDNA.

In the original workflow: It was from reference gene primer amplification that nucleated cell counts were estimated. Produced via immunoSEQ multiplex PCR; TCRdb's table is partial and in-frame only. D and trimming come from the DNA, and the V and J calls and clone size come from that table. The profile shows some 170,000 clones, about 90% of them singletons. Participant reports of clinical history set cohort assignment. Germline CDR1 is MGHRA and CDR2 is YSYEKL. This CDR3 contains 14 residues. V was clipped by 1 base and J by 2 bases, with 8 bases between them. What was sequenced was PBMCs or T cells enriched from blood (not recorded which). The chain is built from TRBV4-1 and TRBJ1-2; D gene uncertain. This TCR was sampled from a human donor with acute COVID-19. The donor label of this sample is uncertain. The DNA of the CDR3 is TGCGCCAGCAGCCAAGTCGCCGCGAACTATGGCTACACCTTC. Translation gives CASSQVAANYGYTF.